These 16 T cell receptor beta chains were all obtained from the same sample, sequenced in a study of post-analysis software for immune sequencing data. The antigens of these receptors remain unknown. The TCR beta cDNA libraries carried unique molecular identifiers. TCRdb recomputed calls from the PCR reads with MiXCR, one row per CDR3 protein. The sample contains around 400,000 distinct CDR3 sequences, 30% to 45% of which appear only once. Study-wide points: Patients used several TRBV segments, including TRBV5-6, TRBV5-1 and TRBV20-1, more often than controls.

Sequencing input: blood. The receptors shown here come from a girl aged 2 to 9 with multiple sclerosis.

This chain joins TRBV20-1 and TRBJ2-1, with 9 bases lining up with TRBD1. The CDR3 sequence is 14 residues long. CDR1 is DFQATT and CDR2 is SNEGSKA in the germline V gene (reference sequence). J gave up 5 bases and V 4 bases, and 6 bases lay outside the gene matches. The CDR3 reads CSAIGTGKDNEQFF. The CDR3 nucleotides read TGCAGTGCTATCGGGACAGGGAAGGACAATGAGCAGTTCTTC.

This clonotype was observed a handful of times. V and J are TRBV7-2 and TRBJ1-2, with 7 nucleotides matching TRBD1. The CDR3 sequence is 14 residues long. V shed 1 base, J shed 8 bases, and the junction held 7 bases outside the gene matches. The germline V gene encodes CDR1 SGHTA and CDR2 FQGNSA. The CDR3 spells CASSLGVGGKGYTF. CDR3 nucleotides: TGTGCCAGCAGCTTAGGGGTAGGGGGCAAGGGCTACACCTTC.

This clonotype was seen only a few times. The genes are TRBV7-2 and TRBJ1-6; 9 bases are a match to TRBD1. The germline V gene encodes CDR1 SGHTA and CDR2 FQGNSA. V trimming: 1 base; J trimming: 9 bases; junction bases outside the gene matches: 7. The CDR3 runs to 16 residues. The CDR3 reads CASSLVGTGTGSPLHF. The CDR3 DNA follows: TGTGCCAGCAGCTTAGTAGGGACAGGGACTGGTTCACCCCTCCACTTT.

This sequence joins TRBV10-2 and TRBJ2-3, with D possibly matching TRBD2 (6 bases). The CDR3 runs 15 residues. CDR1 and CDR2 (germline): WSHSY, SAAADI. The V end lost 5 bases, the J end lost 0 bases, and 12 bases lay between the germline ends. The CDR3: CASSNTGTSTDTQYF. The CDR3 region has the DNA TGCGCCAGCAGTAATACGGGGACTAGCACAGATACGCAGTATTTT.

To note about this clonotype: An end of the junction does not agree with germline; a read error may underlie this. The CDR3 DNA reads TGCGCCAGCAGCTTGGCAGGGGGCCTATTCTACGAGCAGCACTTC. This gives the protein CASSLAGGLFYEQHF. The chain is built from TRBV5-1 and TRBJ2-5; 8 nucleotides match TRBD1. This CDR3 has 15 residues. The germline V gene has CDR1 SGHRS and CDR2 YFSETQ.

The chain recombines TRBV6-1 with TRBJ2-1, with a weak D call TRBD2 (7 bases). The V gene lost 6 bases and the J gene lost 0 bases, with 15 bases spanning the gap. The CDR3 has 16 residues. Germline V gives CDR1 MNHNS, CDR2 SASEGT. CDR3 residues: CASSPGGAGSYNEQFF. Here the CDR3 DNA reads TGTGCCAGCAGCCCTGGGGGGGCCGGCTCCTACAATGAGCAGTTCTTC.

This clonotype showed up just a few times. The chain employs TRBV10-3 and TRBJ2-7; the D gene could be TRBD1 or TRBD2 (6 bases each). The CDR3 runs to 15 residues. V was clipped by 2 bases and J by 2 bases, with 13 bases between them. Germline loops: CDR1 ENHRY, CDR2 SYGVKD. In nucleotides, the CDR3 is TGTGCCATCAGTGAGGAGGGGGGCTACCCCTACGAGCAGTACTTC. Protein: CAISEEGGYPYEQYF.

The rearrangement joins TRBV27 to TRBJ2-3; D not resolved. Per germline, CDR1 MNHEY and CDR2 SMNVEV (reference sequence). This CDR3 is 14 amino acids long. V shed 1 base and J shed 1 base, with 6 bases lying between them. CDR3 nucleotides: TGTGCCAGCAGTTTATGGGCAGGCACAGATACGCAGTATTTT. Translating it yields CASSLWAGTDTQYF.

This clonotype was counted only a few times. The rearrangement links TRBV6-5 to TRBJ2-7; D call uncertain. V lost 5 bases and J 6 bases, leaving 14 bases between the germline ends. The CDR3 runs to 13 residues. Germline CDR1 is MNHEY and CDR2 is SVGAGI. This CDR3 is CASSPRAKGEQYF. CDR3 DNA: TGTGCCAGCAGTCCACGGGCCAAGGGCGAGCAGTACTTC.

The chain uses TRBV4-2 and TRBJ2-7; 9 nucleotides match TRBD2. Germline CDR1 and CDR2: LGHNA and YNFKEQ. This CDR3 contains 14 residues. The J segment lost 4 bases and the V segment lost 6 bases, leaving 7 bases of the junction unmatched. CDR3 coding DNA: TGTGCCAGCAGGAAAGCTAGCGGGGATTACGAGCAGTACTTC. This codes for CASRKASGDYEQYF.

This clonotype turned up a few times. This chain connects TRBV4-3 to TRBJ1-1, with D unresolved. Trimming cost V 0 bases and J 2 bases, with 13 bases left between them. The CDR3 is made up of 16 amino acids. CDR1 is LGHNA and CDR2 is YSLEER in the germline V gene. The CDR3, as DNA: TGCGCCAGCAGCCAAGATCTGGCAGGCATTAACACTGAAGCTTTCTTT. Translated, it gives CASSQDLAGINTEAFF.

The chain combines TRBV21-1 with TRBJ2-1; TRBD2 is the table's D call and was not checked against the DNA. TRBV21-1 is assigned pseudogene status. The CDR3 loop spans 14 amino acids. CDR3 amino acids: CASSMTSGSNEQFF. DNA of the CDR3: TGTGCCAGCAGCATGACTAGCGGGAGCAATGAGCAGTTCTTC.

Only a few counts were recorded for this clonotype. The chain links TRBV7-2 to TRBJ1-2; no clear D. Trimming took off 5 bases at V and 5 bases at J, with 9 bases between the two ends. CDR1 and CDR2 (germline): SGHTA, FQGNSA. The CDR3 extends over 12 amino acids. In nucleotides, the CDR3 is TGTGCCAGCAGCGCTCCCCTTTATGGCTACACCTTC. Amino acid sequence: CASSAPLYGYTF.

The chain carries TRBV20-1 and TRBJ2-1, with 9 bases that match TRBD2. CDR1 and CDR2 (germline): DFQATT, SNEGSKA (reference sequence). This CDR3 comprises 14 residues. The junction had 8 bases not matched to a gene; V was cut back by 4 bases and J by 7 bases. As DNA, the CDR3 is TGCAGTGCTATAGCGGGAGAGGGGGGGAATGAGCAGTTCTTC. Its protein product is CSAIAGEGGNEQFF.

The chain's CDR3 is CASSEGREGVDEQFF. The CDR3 DNA follows: TGTGCCAGCAGTGAAGGGCGGGAGGGGGTGGATGAGCAGTTCTTC. V usage is TRBV2 and J usage is TRBJ2-1; 9 bases agree with TRBD2. After removal of 1 base from V and 8 bases from J, the junction contained 6 bases not matched to a gene. This CDR3 spans 15 amino acids. Germline lookup yields CDR1 SNHLY and CDR2 FYNNEI.

This chain connects TRBV4-3 to TRBJ1-4, with 7 bases aligning to TRBD1. TRBJ2-2 matches the DNA end more closely, so the J call is doubtful. Germline lookup yields CDR1 LGHNA and CDR2 YSLEER. The CDR3 sequence is 16 residues long. The CDR3: CASSFLPGGNTGELFF. Written as DNA, the CDR3 is TGCGCCAGCAGCTTCCTTCCAGGGGGGAACACCGGGGAGCTGTTTTTT.